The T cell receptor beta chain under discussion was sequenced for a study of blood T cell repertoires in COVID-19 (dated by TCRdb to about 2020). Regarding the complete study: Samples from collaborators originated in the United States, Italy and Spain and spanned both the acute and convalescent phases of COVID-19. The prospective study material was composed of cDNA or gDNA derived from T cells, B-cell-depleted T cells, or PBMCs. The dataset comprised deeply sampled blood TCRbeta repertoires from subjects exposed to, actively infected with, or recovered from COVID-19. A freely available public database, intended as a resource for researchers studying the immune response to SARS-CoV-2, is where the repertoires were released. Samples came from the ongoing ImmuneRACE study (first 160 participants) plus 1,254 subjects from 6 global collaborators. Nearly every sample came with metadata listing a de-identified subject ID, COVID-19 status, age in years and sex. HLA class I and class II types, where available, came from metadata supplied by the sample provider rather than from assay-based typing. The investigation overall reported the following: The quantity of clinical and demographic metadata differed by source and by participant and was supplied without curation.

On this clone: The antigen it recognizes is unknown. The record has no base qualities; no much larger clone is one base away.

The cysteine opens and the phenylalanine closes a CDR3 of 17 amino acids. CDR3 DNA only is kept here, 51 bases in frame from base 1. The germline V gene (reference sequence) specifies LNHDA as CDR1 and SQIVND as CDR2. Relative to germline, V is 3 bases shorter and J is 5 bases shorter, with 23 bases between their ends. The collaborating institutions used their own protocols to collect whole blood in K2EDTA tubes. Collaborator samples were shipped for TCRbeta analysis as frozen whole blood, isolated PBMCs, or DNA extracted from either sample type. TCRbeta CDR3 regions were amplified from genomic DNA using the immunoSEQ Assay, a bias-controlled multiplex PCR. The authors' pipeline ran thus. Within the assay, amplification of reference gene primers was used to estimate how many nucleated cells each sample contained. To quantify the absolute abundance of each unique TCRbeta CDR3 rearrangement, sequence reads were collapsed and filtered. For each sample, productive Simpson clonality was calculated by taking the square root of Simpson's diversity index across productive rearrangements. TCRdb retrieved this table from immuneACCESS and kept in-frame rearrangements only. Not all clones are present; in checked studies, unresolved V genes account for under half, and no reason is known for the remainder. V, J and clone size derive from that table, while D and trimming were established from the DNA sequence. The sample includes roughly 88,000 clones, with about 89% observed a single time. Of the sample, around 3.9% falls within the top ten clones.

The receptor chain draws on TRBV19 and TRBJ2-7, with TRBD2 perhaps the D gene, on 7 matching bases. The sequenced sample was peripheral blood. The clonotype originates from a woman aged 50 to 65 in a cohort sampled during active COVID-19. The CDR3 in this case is CASSIGRGGGAGNEQYF. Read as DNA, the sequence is TGTGCCAGTAGTATCGGCCGCGGTGGGGGGGCTGGAAACGAGCAGTACTTC. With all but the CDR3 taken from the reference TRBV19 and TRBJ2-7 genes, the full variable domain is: DGGITQSPKYLFRKEGQNVTLSCEQNLNHDAMYWYRQDPGQGLRLIYYSQIVNDFQKGDIAEGYSVSREKKESFPLTVTSAQKNPTAFYLCASSIGRGGGAGNEQYFGPGTRLTVT.